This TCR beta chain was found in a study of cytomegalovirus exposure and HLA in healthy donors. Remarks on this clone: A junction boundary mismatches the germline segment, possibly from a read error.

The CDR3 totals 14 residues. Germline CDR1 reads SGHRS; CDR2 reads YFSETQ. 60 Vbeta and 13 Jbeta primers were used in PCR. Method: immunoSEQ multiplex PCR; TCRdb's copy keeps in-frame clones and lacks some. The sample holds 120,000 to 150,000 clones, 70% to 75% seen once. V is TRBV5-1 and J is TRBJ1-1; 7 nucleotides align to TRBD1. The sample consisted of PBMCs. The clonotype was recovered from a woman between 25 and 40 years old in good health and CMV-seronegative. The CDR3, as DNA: TGCACCAGCAGCTTGGACGGGACAGCGACTGAAGCTTCCTTT. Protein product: CTSSLDGTATEASF.